The TCR beta chain described here comes from a study of T cell clonality in common variable immunodeficiency. Patients and controls were mostly of Caucasian heritage. Heparinized whole blood, about 5 to 9 ml, came from each donor. The V gene lost 5 bases and the J gene lost 0 bases, with 13 bases spanning the gap. Germline CDR1 SNHLY, CDR2 FYNNEI. The CDR3 loop spans 15 amino acids. This clone came up many times. Sequencing ends 3 residues short of the CDR3 end; the germline J gene provides the rest. Profiled with immunoSEQ multiplex PCR; TCRdb holds only in-frame clones, not every one. The sample is made up of 45,000 to 60,000 clones, none counted only once.

The TCR comes from a person aged 18 to 75 in good health. This chain joins TRBV2 and TRBJ1-2, with D tentatively TRBD1 (6 bases). Sequencing was performed on peripheral blood mononuclear cells. CDR3 residues: CASSSGQTANYGYTF. The CDR3 DNA, read in part, is TGTGCCAGCAGTTCCGGACAGACCGCTAACTATGGC.